The next 27 T cell receptor beta chains were all read from a single sample in a study of breast tumors, draining lymph nodes, adjacent tissues. Axillary draining lymph nodes of breast cancer patients supplied the node samples. TCRdb independently ran MiXCR on the multiplex PCR reads; one entry per CDR3 protein. The table includes some 130,000 distinct CDR3 sequences, about 20% detected once. What was sequenced was axillary lymph node tissue. These receptors came from a female donor with breast cancer. Some clones in this sample may be carry-over from other donors' samples.

On this clonotype: A much larger clone differs by one base, so this may be a read error. Here the CDR3 omits its conserved ending phenylalanine or tryptophan, so a read error is the likely source. The chain joins TRBV9 to TRBJ2-2, with D perhaps matching TRBD1 (5 bases). The V end lost 4 bases, the J end lost 0 bases, and 16 bases lay between the germline ends. CDR3 length equals 17 residues. The germline CDR1 and CDR2 sequences are SGDLS and YYNGEE. The CDR3 sequence is CASSQDLRATNTGELFL. CDR3 nucleotide sequence: TGTGCCAGCAGCCAAGACCTCAGGGCGACGAACACCGGGGAGCTGTTTCTT.

This clonotype was seen repeatedly, ten times or more. This chain connects TRBV19 to TRBJ2-1; D might be TRBD2 (6 bases). The V end was cut by 5 bases, the J end by 3 bases, with 14 bases between. The CDR3 is 15 residues long. Germline CDR1 reads LNHDA; CDR2 reads SQIVND (reference sequence). The CDR3 DNA follows: TGTGCCAGTAGTCCTCAGCGGGTGAACTACAATGAGCAGTTCTTC. Its protein product is CASSPQRVNYNEQFF.

Many counts were recorded for this clonotype. The chain uses TRBV12-3 or TRBV12-4 and TRBJ2-3, with TRBD2 as a possible D gene (6 bases). Trimming left V 6 bases short and J 4 bases short, with 11 bases between. This CDR3 contains 13 residues. This CDR3 reads CASSPRLADTQYF. The CDR3 DNA follows: TGTGCCAGCAGCCCCAGACTAGCAGATACGCAGTATTTT.

This clonotype was seen ten or more times. The chain joins TRBV13 to TRBJ2-7, with D possibly matching TRBD2 (6 bases). With 4 bases removed from V and 5 bases from J, the gap between germline ends came to 9 bases. This CDR3 region has 12 residues. Germline V gene data show CDR1 as PRHDT and CDR2 as FYEKMQ (reference sequence). The chain's CDR3 is CASSSSGDEQYF. DNA of the CDR3: TGTGCCAGCAGCTCGTCGGGGGACGAGCAGTACTTC.

This clonotype was recorded many times. The V gene is TRBV20-1, the J gene TRBJ2-1; D is perhaps TRBD2 (7 bases). The CDR3 runs 19 residues. Trimming left V 2 bases short and J 9 bases short, with 32 bases between. The germline V gene encodes CDR1 DFQATT and CDR2 SNEGSKA (reference sequence). The CDR3 spells CSARKAGQGFTSARSEQFF. DNA of the CDR3: TGCAGTGCTAGAAAAGCTGGGCAGGGGTTCACTAGCGCACGCAGTGAGCAGTTCTTC.

This clonotype was seen many times. The V call is TRBV3-1, the J call TRBJ1-2; TRBD1 might be the D (6 bases). The CDR3 sequence is 14 residues long. The V and J ends lost 3 bases and 5 bases respectively, with 13 bases between them. Germline loops: CDR1 LGHDT, CDR2 YNNKEL (reference sequence). The CDR3 loop reads CASSQWAGEYGYTF. DNA for the CDR3: TGTGCCAGCAGCCAGTGGGCAGGGGAGTATGGCTACACCTTC.

The genes are TRBV10-3 and TRBJ2-6, with no clear D. The V end lost 8 bases, the J end lost 0 bases, and 5 bases lay between the germline ends. The CDR3 contains 13 residues. The germline CDR1 and CDR2 sequences are ENHRY and SYGVKD. The CDR3 DNA reads as TGTGCCATCGCGGACTCTGGGGCCAACGTCCTGACTTTC. As protein: CAIADSGANVLTF.

This clonotype was recorded many times. The chain is built from TRBV7-2 and TRBJ2-3; TRBD2 is a possible D gene (6 bases). From germline, CDR1 is SGHTA and CDR2 FQGNSA. With 0 bases removed from V and 12 bases from J, the gap between germline ends came to 19 bases. There are 15 residues in the CDR3. The CDR3 spells CASSLAGSGSFLQYF. CDR3 nucleotides: TGTGCCAGCAGCTTAGCGGGGAGCGGGTCCTTTCTCCAGTATTTT.

The sample holds a few counts of this clonotype. The chain combines TRBV20-1 with TRBJ2-1, with 10 positions matching TRBD2. CDR1 is DFQATT and CDR2 is SNEGSKA in the germline V gene (reference sequence). With 2 bases clipped from V and 3 bases from J, the junction kept 4 bases outside the gene matches. The CDR3 sequence is 15 residues long. The CDR3: CSARLPSGGYNEQFF. For the CDR3, the DNA is TGCAGTGCTAGACTCCCTAGCGGGGGCTACAATGAGCAGTTCTTC.

In regard to this clonotype: Being one base from a much bigger clone, this may be a read error. The rearrangement links TRBV5-1 to TRBJ2-1; 16 nucleotides align to TRBD2. This CDR3 spans 18 amino acids. CDR1 and CDR2 from the germline V gene are SGHRS and YFSETQ. The CDR3 nucleotides read TGCGCCAGCAGCGCGGGGGGGACTAGCGGGAGGGCCGGTAATGGGCAGTTCTTC. Protein: CASSAGGTSGRAGNGQFF.

This clonotype was detected ten times or more. This chain connects TRBV5-6 to TRBJ2-5; D unresolved. V was trimmed by 5 bases and J by 3 bases, leaving 5 bases between them. The germline gives CDR1 SGHDT, CDR2 YYEEEE. CDR3 length: 11 amino acids. In DNA form, the CDR3 reads TGTGCCAGCAGTGTGGAAGAGACCCAGTACTTC. Protein: CASSVEETQYF.

The V gene is TRBV27, the J gene TRBJ1-5; D gene ambiguous. This CDR3 is 12 amino acids long. Germline V lookup: CDR1 MNHEY, CDR2 SMNVEV (reference sequence). V was clipped by 9 bases and J by 3 bases, with 9 bases between them. The CDR3 sequence: CASRAYNQPQHF. In DNA form, the CDR3 reads TGTGCCAGTAGGGCCTACAATCAGCCCCAGCATTTT.

This clonotype occurred many times. In DNA, the CDR3 is TGTGCCAGCAGTTCACCACAGGGGTATGGCTACACCTTC. Encoded protein: CASSSPQGYGYTF. This rearrangement joins TRBV27 to TRBJ1-2, with 7 bases matching TRBD1. Germline CDR1 and CDR2: MNHEY and SMNVEV (reference sequence). After removal of 4 bases from V and 5 bases from J, the junction contained 4 bases not matched to a gene. This CDR3 has 13 amino acids.

Comment on this clonotype: This may come from a read error, since a much larger clone is one base off. The chain recombines TRBV4-1 with TRBJ2-7; TRBD1 agrees at 9 bases. Germline V gene data show CDR1 as MGHRA and CDR2 as YSYEKL. The CDR3 runs 16 residues. CDR3 sequence: CASSFLTGGSSYGQYF. The CDR3 region has the DNA TGCGCCAGCAGCTTTTTGACAGGGGGTAGCTCCTACGGGCAGTACTTC.

This clonotype was seen many times. This chain joins TRBV9 and TRBJ1-4; D may be TRBD1 (5 bases). Trimming left V 0 bases short and J 8 bases short, with 14 bases between. This CDR3 is 15 amino acids long. Germline-derived CDR1 and CDR2 are SGDLS and YYNGEE. CDR3 DNA: TGTGCCAGCAGCGTAGAGGGGAATCTTGGGGAAAAACTGTTTTTT. Translating gives CASSVEGNLGEKLFF.

This clonotype appeared many times. The chain uses TRBV29-1 and TRBJ2-1, with D uncertain. Germline CDR1 and CDR2: SQVTM and ANQGSEA. Trimming left V 4 bases short and J 0 bases short, with 7 bases between. The CDR3 runs to 13 residues. CDR3 in DNA: TGCAGCGTTGTAAGTGACTCCTACAATGAGCAGTTCTTC. This codes for CSVVSDSYNEQFF.

Ten or more counts support this clonotype. V gene TRBV13 combines with J gene TRBJ2-5; no clear D. The V and J ends lost 0 bases and 5 bases respectively, with 7 bases between them. Germline assignment: CDR1 PRHDT and CDR2 FYEKMQ (reference sequence). This CDR3 has 13 amino acids. CDR3 nucleotide sequence: TGTGCCAGCAGCTTAGGGGTCCCGGAGACCCAGTACTTC. As protein: CASSLGVPETQYF.

This clonotype was picked up a small number of times. An end of the junction differs from the germline gene, which may be a read error. The V and J genes are TRBV10-3 and TRBJ2-3; D might be TRBD1 or TRBD2, each matching 5 bases. CDR1 and CDR2 from the germline V gene are ENHRY and SYGVKD. The CDR3 covers 17 residues. This CDR3 is CAISESLGTTHADAQYF. In DNA form, the CDR3 reads TGTGCCATCAGTGAGTCTTTAGGGACGACCCATGCAGATGCGCAGTATTTT.

Note on this clonotype: A single base separates this from a much larger clone, so it may be a read error. This sequence joins TRBV27 and TRBJ2-7; TRBD2 matches 8 bases. With V trimmed by 9 bases and J by 4 bases, 11 bases remained unmatched. The CDR3 is made up of 14 amino acids. Germline-derived CDR1 and CDR2 are MNHEY and SMNVEV (reference sequence). The CDR3 protein is CASYPTGGPYEQYF. The CDR3 region has the DNA TGTGCCAGTTATCCAACGGGAGGGCCTTACGAGCAGTACTTC.

Concerning this clonotype: This may be a read error, as it is one base from a much larger clone. The CDR3 ends on some other residue instead of the conserved phenylalanine or tryptophan, so this is likely a read error. The chain is built from TRBV19 and TRBJ2-5; TRBD2 aligns across 13 bases. The germline V gene has CDR1 LNHDA and CDR2 SQIVND (reference sequence). J lost 1 base, V lost 6 bases, and 2 bases had no gene match. The CDR3 loop spans 15 amino acids. The CDR3 bases are TGTGCCAGTAGGAGGACTAGCGGGGGCCAAGAGACCCAGTACTCC. Its protein product is CASRRTSGGQETQYS.

This clonotype was seen at least ten times. The chain combines TRBV5-1 with TRBJ2-3; 7 bases agree with TRBD2. In germline, CDR1 is SGHRS, CDR2 YFSETQ. CDR3 length: 15 amino acids. V was clipped by 2 bases and J by 4 bases; unmatched bases: 7. In DNA form, the CDR3 reads TGCGCCAGCAGCTTTGGGGGAGGGCTGGCAGATACGCAGTATTTT. Translating gives CASSFGGGLADTQYF.

There are many counts of this clonotype. The chain carries TRBV7-8 and TRBJ2-7; 8 positions agree with TRBD2. J was trimmed by 7 bases and V by 7 bases; bases with no gene match: 3. CDR3 size: 11 residues. Germline values: CDR1 SGHVS, CDR2 FQNEAQ. DNA for the CDR3: TGTGCCAGCACAGCGGGAGAAGAGCAGTACTTC. It translates to CASTAGEEQYF.

In the case of this clonotype: A much bigger clone sits one base away, suggesting this may be a read error. This chain joins TRBV11-2 and TRBJ2-7, with unresolved D. Germline V gene sequence: CDR1 SGHAT, CDR2 FQNNGV. This CDR3 has 12 amino acids. The CDR3 nucleotides are TGTGCCAGCAGCTTAATGTCCGACGAGCTGTACTTC. Encoded protein: CASSLMSDELYF.

Details on this clonotype: This sequence may be a read error, since a much larger clone differs from it by one base. The rearrangement uses TRBV5-4 and TRBJ2-5; 13 bases align to TRBD2. This CDR3 is built from 16 residues. The germline V gene has CDR1 SGHNT and CDR2 YYREEE (reference sequence). CDR3 in DNA: TGTGCCAGCAGCTTACTGTCCGGACTAGCGGGAGAGACCCTGTACTTC. Translated, it gives CASSLLSGLAGETLYF.

This clonotype was recorded at least ten times. The rearrangement uses TRBV7-9 and TRBJ1-5, with D possibly TRBD1 on 5 matching bases. The CDR3 contains 14 residues. Germline V gene data show CDR1 as SEHNR and CDR2 as FQNEAQ (reference sequence). Trimming left V 3 bases short and J 5 bases short, with 11 bases between. CDR3 coding DNA: TGTGCCAGCAGCTTTGAGGGGCGGCATCAGCCCCAGCATTTT. It yields the protein CASSFEGRHQPQHF.

This clonotype was seen repeatedly, ten times or more. This sequence joins TRBV20-1 and TRBJ2-1; TRBD2 matches at 7 bases. The V and J ends lost 1 base and 5 bases, in that order; junction bases with no gene match: 5. The germline gives CDR1 DFQATT, CDR2 SNEGSKA (reference sequence). The CDR3 totals 14 residues. The CDR3 sequence is CSARGFRGDNEQFF. CDR3 nucleotide sequence: TGCAGTGCTAGAGGTTTCCGGGGGGACAATGAGCAGTTCTTC.

This clonotype turned up a few times. This rearrangement joins TRBV27 to TRBJ2-7; TRBD2 aligns across 14 bases. CDR1 is MNHEY and CDR2 is SMNVEV in the germline V gene (reference sequence). After removal of 5 bases from V and 4 bases from J, the junction contained 16 bases not matched to a gene. This CDR3 is 19 amino acids long. The CDR3 region has the DNA TGTGCCAGCAGTACCTTGACTAGCGGGAGGGCCCAGTCTACATACGAGCAGTACTTC. It specifies CASSTLTSGRAQSTYEQYF.